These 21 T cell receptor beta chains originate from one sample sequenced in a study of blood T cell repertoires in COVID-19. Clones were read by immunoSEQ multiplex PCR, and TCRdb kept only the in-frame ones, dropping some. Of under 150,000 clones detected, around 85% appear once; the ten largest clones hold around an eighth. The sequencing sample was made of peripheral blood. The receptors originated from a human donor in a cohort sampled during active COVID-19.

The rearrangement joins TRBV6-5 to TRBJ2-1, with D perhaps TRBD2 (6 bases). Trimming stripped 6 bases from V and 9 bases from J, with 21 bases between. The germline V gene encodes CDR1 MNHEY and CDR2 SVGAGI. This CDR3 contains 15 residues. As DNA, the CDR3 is TGTGCCAGCAGATCCGGGACTCCCGAGGTTGGTGAGCAGTTCTTC. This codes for CASRSGTPEVGEQFF.

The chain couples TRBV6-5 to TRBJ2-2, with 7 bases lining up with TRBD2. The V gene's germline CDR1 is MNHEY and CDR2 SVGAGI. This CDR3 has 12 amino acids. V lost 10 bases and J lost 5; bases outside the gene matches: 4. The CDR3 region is CATRGVTGELFF. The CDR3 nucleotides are TGTGCCACCCGGGGGGTGACCGGGGAGCTGTTTTTT.

The chain's CDR3 is CASSTSGGGQETQYF. CDR3 nucleotide sequence: TGTGCCAGCAGTACTAGCGGGGGTGGGCAAGAGACCCAGTACTTC. The chain carries TRBV6-5 and TRBJ2-5, with TRBD2 identical over 11 bases. The length of the CDR3 is 15 residues. Germline CDR1 MNHEY, CDR2 SVGAGI. V was clipped by 5 bases and J by 2 bases; unmatched bases: 4.

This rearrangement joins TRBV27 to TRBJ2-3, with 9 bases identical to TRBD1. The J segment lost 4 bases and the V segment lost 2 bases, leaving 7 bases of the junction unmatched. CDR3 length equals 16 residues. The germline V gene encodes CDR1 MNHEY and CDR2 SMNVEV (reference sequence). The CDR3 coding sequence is TGTGCCAGCAGTTTACCTAAAGGGACAGGGCCAGATACGCAGTATTTT. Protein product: CASSLPKGTGPDTQYF.

Here the CDR3 reads CSASYGNSNQPQHF. Here the CDR3 DNA reads TGCAGTGCTAGTTACGGGAATAGCAATCAGCCCCAGCATTTT. V usage is TRBV20-1 and J usage is TRBJ1-5; D unclear. The CDR3 has 14 residues. V lost 3 bases, J lost 0 bases, and 9 bases lay in between. Germline lookup yields CDR1 DFQATT and CDR2 SNEGSKA (reference sequence).

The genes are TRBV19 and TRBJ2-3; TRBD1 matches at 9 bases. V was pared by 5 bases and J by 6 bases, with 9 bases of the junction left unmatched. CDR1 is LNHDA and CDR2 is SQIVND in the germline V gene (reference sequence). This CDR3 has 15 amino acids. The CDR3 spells CASSLGQGGVDTQYF. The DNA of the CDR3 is TGTGCCAGTAGTCTGGGACAGGGTGGAGTGGATACGCAGTATTTT.

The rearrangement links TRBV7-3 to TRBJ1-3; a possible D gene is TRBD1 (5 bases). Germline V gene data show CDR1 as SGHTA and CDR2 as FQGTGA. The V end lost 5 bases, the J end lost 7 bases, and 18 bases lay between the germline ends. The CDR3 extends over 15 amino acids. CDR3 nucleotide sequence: TGTGCCAGCAGCCCCCGGGGAGGGGAAGGGAACACCATATATTTT. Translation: CASSPRGGEGNTIYF.

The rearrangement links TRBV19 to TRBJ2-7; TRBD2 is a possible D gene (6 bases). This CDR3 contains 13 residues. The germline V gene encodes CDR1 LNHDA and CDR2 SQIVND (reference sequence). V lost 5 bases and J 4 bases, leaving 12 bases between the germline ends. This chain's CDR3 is CASSGTSAYEQYF. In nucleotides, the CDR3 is TGTGCCAGTAGTGGGACTTCCGCTTACGAGCAGTACTTC.

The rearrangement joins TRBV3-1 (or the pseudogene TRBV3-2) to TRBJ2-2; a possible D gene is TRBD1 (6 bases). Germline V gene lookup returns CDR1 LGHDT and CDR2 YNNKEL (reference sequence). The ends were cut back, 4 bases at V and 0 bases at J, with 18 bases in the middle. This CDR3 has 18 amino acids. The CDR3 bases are TGTGCCAGCAGCCTATTCATCAGGGGCCTCGCGAACACCGGGGAGCTGTTTTTT. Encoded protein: CASSLFIRGLANTGELFF.

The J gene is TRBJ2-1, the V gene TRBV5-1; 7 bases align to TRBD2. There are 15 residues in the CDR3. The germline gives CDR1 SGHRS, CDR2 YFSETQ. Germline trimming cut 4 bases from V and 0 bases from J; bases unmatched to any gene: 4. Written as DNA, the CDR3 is TGCGCCAGCAGCCCGCGGGGGAGCTCCTACAATGAGCAGTTCTTC. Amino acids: CASSPRGSSYNEQFF.

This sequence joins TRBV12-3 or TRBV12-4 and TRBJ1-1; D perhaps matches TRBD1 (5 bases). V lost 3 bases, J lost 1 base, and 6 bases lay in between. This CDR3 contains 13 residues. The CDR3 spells CASSLGGNTEAFF. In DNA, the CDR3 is TGTGCCAGCAGTTTGGGGGGGAACACTGAAGCTTTCTTT.

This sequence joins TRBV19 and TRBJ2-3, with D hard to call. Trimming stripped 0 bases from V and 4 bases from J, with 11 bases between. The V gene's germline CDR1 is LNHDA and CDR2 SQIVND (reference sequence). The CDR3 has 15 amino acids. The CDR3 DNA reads TGTGCCAGTAGTATAGAGGGCGAGATAGCAGATACGCAGTATTTT. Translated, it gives CASSIEGEIADTQYF.

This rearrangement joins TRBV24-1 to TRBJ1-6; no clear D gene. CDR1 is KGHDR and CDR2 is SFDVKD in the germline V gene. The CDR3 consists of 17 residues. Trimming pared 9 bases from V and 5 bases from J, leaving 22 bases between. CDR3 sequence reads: CATPIDRDPLDNSPLHF. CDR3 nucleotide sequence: TGTGCCACCCCCATTGACCGGGATCCTCTGGATAATTCACCCCTCCACTTT.

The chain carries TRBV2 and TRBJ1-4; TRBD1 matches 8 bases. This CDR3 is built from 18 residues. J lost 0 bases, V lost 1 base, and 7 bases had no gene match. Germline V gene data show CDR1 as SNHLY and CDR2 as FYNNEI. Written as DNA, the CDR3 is TGTGCCAGCAGTGAAGGCAGGGGGCGTCAGGCAACTAATGAAAAACTGTTTTTT. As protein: CASSEGRGRQATNEKLFF. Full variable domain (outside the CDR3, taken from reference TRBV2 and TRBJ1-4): EPEVTQTPSHQVTQMGQEVILRCVPISNHLYFYWYRQILGQKVEFLVSFYNNEISEKSEIFDDQFSVERPDGSNFTLKIRSTKLEDSAMYFCASSEGRGRQATNEKLFFGSGTQLSVL.

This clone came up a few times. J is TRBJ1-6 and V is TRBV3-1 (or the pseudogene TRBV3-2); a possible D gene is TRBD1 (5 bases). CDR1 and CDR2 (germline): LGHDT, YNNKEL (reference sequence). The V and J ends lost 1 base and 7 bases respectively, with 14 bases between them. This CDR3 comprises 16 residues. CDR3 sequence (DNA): TGTGCCAGCAGCCAAGCCAGGGCGGTGGGGAATTCACCCCTCCACTTT. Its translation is CASSQARAVGNSPLHF.

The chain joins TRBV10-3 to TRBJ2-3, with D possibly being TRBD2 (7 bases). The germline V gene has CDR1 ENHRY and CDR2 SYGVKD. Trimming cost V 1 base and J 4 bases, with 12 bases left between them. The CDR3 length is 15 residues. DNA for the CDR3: TGTGCCATCAGTGAGTTGGGCGGGGGCCCAGATACGCAGTATTTT. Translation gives CAISELGGGPDTQYF.

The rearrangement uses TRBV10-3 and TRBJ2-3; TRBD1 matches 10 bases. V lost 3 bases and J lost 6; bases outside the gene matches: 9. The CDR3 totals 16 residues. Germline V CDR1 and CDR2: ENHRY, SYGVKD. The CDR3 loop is CAISDPGQGGLDTQYF. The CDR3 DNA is TGTGCCATCAGTGACCCCGGACAGGGGGGTTTGGATACGCAGTATTTT.

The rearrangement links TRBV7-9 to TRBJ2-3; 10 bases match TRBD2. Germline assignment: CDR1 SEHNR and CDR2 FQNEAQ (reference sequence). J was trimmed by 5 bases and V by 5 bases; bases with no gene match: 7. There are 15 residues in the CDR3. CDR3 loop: CASSPASGGGDTQYF. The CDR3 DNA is TGTGCCAGCAGCCCTGCTAGCGGGGGCGGAGATACGCAGTATTTT.

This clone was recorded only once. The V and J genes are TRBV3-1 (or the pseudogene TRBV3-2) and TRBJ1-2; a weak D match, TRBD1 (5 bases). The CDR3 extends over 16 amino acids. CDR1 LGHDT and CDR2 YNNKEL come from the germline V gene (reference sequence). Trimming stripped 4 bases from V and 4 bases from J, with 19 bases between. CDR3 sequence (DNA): TGTGCCAGCAGCCTCACAGGACGGAGATCGGGCTATGGCTACACCTTC. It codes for CASSLTGRRSGYGYTF.

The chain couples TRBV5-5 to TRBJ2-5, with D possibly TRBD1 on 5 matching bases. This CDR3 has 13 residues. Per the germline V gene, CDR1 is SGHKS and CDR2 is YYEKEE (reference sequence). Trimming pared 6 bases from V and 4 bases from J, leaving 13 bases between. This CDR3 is CASTTMGPETQYF. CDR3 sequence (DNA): TGTGCCAGCACCACCATGGGGCCAGAGACCCAGTACTTC.

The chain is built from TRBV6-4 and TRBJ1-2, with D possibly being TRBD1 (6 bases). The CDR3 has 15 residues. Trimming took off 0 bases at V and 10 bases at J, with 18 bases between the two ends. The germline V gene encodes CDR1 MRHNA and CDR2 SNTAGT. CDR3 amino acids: CASSDSRMNRVDYTF. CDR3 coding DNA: TGTGCCAGCAGTGACTCGAGGATGAACAGGGTGGACTACACCTTC.